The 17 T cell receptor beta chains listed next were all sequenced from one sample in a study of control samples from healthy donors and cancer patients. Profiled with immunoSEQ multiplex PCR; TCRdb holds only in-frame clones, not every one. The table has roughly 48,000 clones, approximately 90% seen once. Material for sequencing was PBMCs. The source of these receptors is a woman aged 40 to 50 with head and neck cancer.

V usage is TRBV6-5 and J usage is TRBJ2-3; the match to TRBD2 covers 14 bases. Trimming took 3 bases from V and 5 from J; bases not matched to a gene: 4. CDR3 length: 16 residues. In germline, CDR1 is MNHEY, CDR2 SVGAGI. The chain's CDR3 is CASSYGTSGRGDTQYF. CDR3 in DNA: TGTGCCAGCAGTTATGGGACTAGCGGGAGAGGAGATACGCAGTATTTT.

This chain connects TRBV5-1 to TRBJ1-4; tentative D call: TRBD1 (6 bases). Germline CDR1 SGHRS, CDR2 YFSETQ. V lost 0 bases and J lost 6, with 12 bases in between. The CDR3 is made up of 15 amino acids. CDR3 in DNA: TGCGCCAGCAGCTTGGCGGGGGGCCCGGATGAAAAACTGTTTTTT. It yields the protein CASSLAGGPDEKLFF.

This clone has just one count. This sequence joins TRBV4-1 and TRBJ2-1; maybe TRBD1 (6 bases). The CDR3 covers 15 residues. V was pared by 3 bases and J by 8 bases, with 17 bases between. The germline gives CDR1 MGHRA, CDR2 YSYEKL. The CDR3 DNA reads TGCGCCAGCAGCCACCTTGGGGCAGGGGAATATGAGCAGTTCTTC. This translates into CASSHLGAGEYEQFF.

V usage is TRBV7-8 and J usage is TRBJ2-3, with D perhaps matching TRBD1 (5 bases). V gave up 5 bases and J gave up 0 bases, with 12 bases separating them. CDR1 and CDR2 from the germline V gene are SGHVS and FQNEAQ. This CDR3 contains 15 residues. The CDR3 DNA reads TGTGCCAGCAGCGACGGACAAGTTAGCACAGATACGCAGTATTTT. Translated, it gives CASSDGQVSTDTQYF.

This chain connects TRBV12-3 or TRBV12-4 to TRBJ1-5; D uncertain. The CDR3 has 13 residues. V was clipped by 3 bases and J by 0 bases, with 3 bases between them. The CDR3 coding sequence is TGTGCCAGCAGTTTTAATAGCAATCAGCCCCAGCATTTT. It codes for CASSFNSNQPQHF.

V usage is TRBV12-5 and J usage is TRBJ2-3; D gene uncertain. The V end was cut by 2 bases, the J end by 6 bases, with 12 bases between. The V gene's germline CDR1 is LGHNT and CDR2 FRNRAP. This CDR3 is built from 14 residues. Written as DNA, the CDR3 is TGTGCTAGTGGTTTGTCTGCGGCCCGGGATACGCAGTATTTT. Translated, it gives CASGLSAARDTQYF.

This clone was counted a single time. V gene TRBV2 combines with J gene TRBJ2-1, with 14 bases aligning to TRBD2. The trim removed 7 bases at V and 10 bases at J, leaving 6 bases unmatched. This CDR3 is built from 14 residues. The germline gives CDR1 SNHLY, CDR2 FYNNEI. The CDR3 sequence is CASKGTSGSNEQFF. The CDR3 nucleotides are TGTGCCAGCAAGGGGACTAGCGGGAGTAACGAGCAGTTCTTC.

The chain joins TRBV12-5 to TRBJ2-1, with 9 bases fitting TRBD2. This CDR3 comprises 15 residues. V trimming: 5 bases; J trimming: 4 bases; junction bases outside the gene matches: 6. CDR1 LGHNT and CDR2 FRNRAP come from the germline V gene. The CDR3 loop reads CASGPGTSLYNEQFF. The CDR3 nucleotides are TGTGCTAGTGGTCCCGGGACTAGCCTTTACAATGAGCAGTTCTTC.

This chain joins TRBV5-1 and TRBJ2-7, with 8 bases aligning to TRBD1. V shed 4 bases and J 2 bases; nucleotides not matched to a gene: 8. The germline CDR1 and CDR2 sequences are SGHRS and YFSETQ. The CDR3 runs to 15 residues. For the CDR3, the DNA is TGCGCCAGCAGCCCCTCCGGACAGGGACCCTACGAGCAGTACTTC. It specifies CASSPSGQGPYEQYF. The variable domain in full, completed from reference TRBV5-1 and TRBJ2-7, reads KAGVTQTPRYLIKTRGQQVTLSCSPISGHRSVSWYQQTPGQGLQFLFEYFSETQRNKGNFPGRFSGRQFSNSRSEMNVSTLELGDSALYLCASSPSGQGPYEQYFGPGTRLTVT.

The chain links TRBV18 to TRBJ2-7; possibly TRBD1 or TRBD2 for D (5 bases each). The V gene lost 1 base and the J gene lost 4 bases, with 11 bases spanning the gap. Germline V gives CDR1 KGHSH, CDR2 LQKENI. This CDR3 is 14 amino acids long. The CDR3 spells CASSPRGAGYEQYF. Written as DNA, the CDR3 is TGTGCCAGCTCACCACGAGGGGCAGGGTACGAGCAGTACTTC.

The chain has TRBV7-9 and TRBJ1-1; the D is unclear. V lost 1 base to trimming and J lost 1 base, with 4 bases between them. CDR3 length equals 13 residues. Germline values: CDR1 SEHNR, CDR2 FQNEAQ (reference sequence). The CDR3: CASSLGTNTEAFF. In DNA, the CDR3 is TGTGCCAGCAGCTTAGGGACGAACACTGAAGCTTTCTTT.

This CDR3 is CASSGGTGGTITEAFF. Written as DNA, the CDR3 is TGTGCCAGCAGCGGTGGGACAGGGGGCACGATCACTGAAGCTTTCTTT. The chain is built from TRBV9 and TRBJ1-1; TRBD1 agrees at 12 bases. CDR1 and CDR2 (germline): SGDLS, YYNGEE. Trimming took 3 bases from V and 4 from J; bases not matched to a gene: 7. This CDR3 is built from 16 residues.

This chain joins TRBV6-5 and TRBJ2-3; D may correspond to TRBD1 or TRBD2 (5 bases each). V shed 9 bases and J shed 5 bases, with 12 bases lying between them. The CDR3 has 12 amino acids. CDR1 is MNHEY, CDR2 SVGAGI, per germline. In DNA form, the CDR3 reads TGTGCCAGTCGGGGTGGGGGAGATACGCAGTATTTT. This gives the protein CASRGGGDTQYF.

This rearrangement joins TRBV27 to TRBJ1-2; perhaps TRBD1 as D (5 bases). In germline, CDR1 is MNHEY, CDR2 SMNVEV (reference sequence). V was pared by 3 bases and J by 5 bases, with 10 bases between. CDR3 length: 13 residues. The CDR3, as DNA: TGTGCCAGCAGTTTGGGGCAAGGGTATGGCTACACCTTC. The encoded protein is CASSLGQGYGYTF.

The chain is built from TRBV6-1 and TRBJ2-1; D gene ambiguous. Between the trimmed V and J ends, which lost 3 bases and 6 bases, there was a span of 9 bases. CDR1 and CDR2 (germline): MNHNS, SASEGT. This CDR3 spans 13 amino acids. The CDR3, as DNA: TGTGCCAGCAGTGACCGAACAGTCAATGAGCAGTTCTTC. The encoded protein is CASSDRTVNEQFF.

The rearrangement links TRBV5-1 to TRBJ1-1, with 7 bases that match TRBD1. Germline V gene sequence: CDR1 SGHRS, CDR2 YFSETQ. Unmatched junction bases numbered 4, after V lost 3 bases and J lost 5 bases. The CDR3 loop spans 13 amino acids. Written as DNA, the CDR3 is TGCGCCAGCAGCTCGACAGGGAGAACTGAAGCTTTCTTT. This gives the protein CASSSTGRTEAFF.

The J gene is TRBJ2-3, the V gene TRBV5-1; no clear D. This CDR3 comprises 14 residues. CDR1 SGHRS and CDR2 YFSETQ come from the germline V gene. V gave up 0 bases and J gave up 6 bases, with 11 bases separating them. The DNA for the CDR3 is TGCGCCAGCAGCTTGGCAAGCCCCCTTGATACGCAGTATTTT. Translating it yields CASSLASPLDTQYF.